The T cell receptor (beta chain) under discussion was sequenced for a study of vaccination and CD4 T cells after COVID-19. Turning to the study itself: Post-vaccine sampling followed dose two by a median about 70 days (range 14 to 241).

Comment on this clonotype: What it binds is unknown.

The treatment here: roughly 11-day PBMC culture with coronavirus spike peptide pools or control peptides (ViraFEST assay). It was before the COVID-19 pandemic (2011-2018) that the unexposed donor's CD4+ T cells were collected. The study sequenced cultured CD4+ T cell DNA using the Oncomine TCR Beta short-read assay. Researchers extracted genomic DNA from CD4+ T cells that had been cultured. One entry per CDR3 protein, called by TCRdb with MiXCR from the PCR reads. Among about 9,100 distinct CDR3 sequences listed, around 28% were seen once. Trimming removed 1 base at V and 6 bases at J, with 7 bases between. CDR1 is MNHEY and CDR2 is SVGAGI in the germline V gene. The CDR3 loop spans 12 amino acids.

The chain joins TRBV6-5 to TRBJ2-7, with a weak D call TRBD2 (6 bases). The TCR originated in a human donor in good health. Specimen: CD4+ T cells from blood, cultured in vitro. The CDR3 protein is CASSYFGGEQYF. The CDR3 bases are TGTGCCAGCAGTTACTTCGGGGGCGAGCAGTACTTC.